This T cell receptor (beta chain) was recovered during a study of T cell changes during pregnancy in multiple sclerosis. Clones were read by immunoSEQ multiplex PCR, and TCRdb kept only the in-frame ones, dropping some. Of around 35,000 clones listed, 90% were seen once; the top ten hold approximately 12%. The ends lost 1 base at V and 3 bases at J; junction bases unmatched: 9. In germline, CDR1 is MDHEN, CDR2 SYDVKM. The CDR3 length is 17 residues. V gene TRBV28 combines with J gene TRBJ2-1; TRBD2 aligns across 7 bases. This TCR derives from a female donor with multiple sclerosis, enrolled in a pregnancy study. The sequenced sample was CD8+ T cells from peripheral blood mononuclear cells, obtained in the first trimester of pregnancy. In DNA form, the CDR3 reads TGTGCCAGCAGTTTATTTGGGGGGACTAACATCTACAATGAGCAGTTCTTC. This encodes CASSLFGGTNIYNEQFF.